The clone carrying this TCR beta chain was detected once. Its antigen is undetermined. The source of the sample is a study of long-term antiretroviral therapy in people with HIV. The immunoSEQ assay was v3.0, run at survey level. The repertoire was sequenced with immunoSEQ multiplex PCR; TCRdb's copy has only in-frame clones and lacks some. Here the sample spans some 22,000 clones, around three quarters being singletons. Donors needed at least one pre-ART PBMC sample plus at least two post-ART samples. Specimens carried roughly 0.95-10 million cryopreserved PBMC before DNA extraction. The CDR3 is 15 amino acids. Germline CDR1 is PRHDT and CDR2 is FYEKMQ (reference sequence). V dropped 4 bases and J dropped 4; count of bases not matched to a gene: 5. Study findings and constraints: Control repertoires displayed wider CDR3 length ranges than the HIV repertoires. ART preceded a rise in diversity that nonetheless stayed lower than in transplant donor controls.

This sequence originates from a woman aged 40 to 50 with HIV. This sequence joins TRBV13 and TRBJ2-1; 9 bases agree with TRBD1. This specimen consisted of unsorted PBMCs, obtained 4.1 years after starting antiretroviral therapy. CDR3 DNA sequence: TGTGCCAGCAGCTGGGGACAGGGCGCATACAATGAGCAGTTCTTC. The encoded protein is CASSWGQGAYNEQFF. The variable domain in full, with the rest retrieved from reference TRBV13 and TRBJ2-1, is AAGVIQSPRHLIKEKRETATLKCYPIPRHDTVYWYQQGPGQDPQFLISFYEKMQSDKGSIPDRFSAQQFSDYHSELNMSSLELGDSALYFCASSWGQGAYNEQFFGPGTRLTVL.